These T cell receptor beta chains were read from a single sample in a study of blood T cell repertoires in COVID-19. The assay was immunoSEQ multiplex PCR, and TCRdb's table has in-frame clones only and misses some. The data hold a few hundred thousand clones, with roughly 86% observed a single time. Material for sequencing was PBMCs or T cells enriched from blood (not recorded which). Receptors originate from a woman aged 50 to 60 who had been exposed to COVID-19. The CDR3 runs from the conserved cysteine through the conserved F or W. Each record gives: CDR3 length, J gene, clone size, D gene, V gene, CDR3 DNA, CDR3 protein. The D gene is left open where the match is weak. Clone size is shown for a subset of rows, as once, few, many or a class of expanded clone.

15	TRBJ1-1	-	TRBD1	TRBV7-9	TGTGCCAGCAGCTTAGAGGGGACAGGGAACACTGAAGCTTTCTTT	CASSLEGTGNTEAFF
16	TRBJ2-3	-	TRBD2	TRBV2	TGTGCCAGCAGTGATCGTGCGCGGGGGGGCCTAGATACGCAGTATTTT	CASSDRARGGLDTQYF
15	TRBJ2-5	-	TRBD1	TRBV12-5	TGTGCTAGTGGTTTGGGACAGGGGGCTTGGGAGACCCAGTACTTC	CASGLGQGAWETQYF
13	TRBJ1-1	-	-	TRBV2	TGTGCCAGCAGTGATGCAGTGAACACTGAAGCTTTCTTT	CASSDAVNTEAFF
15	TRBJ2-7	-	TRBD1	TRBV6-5	TGTGCCAGCCGCAAGGCTTTGGACAGGGGGTACGAGCAGTACTTC	CASRKALDRGYEQYF
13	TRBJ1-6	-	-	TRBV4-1	TGCGCCAGCAGCCAAGATTCTCAGTCACCCCTCCACTTT	CASSQDSQSPLHF
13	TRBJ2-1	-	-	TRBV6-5	TGTGCCAGCAGGGGGGGAGGCGAGCATGAGCAGTTCTTC	CASRGGGEHEQFF
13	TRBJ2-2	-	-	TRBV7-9	TGTGCCAGCAGCCCACAGAACACCGGGGAGCTGTTTTTT	CASSPQNTGELFF
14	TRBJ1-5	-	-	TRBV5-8	TGTGCCAGCAGCTTTCGACAGGTTCAACAGCCCCAGCATTTT	CASSFRQVQQPQHF
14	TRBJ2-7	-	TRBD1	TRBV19	TGTGCCAGTAGGTCAGGGGGCGGTGTTTACGAGCAGTACTTC	CASRSGGGVYEQYF
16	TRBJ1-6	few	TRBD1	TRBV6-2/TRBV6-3	TGTGCCAGCAGTTACTCACAAAGGACAGGGGACTCACCCCTCCACTTT	CASSYSQRTGDSPLHF
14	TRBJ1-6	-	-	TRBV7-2	TGTGCCAGCAGCTTAACAAGGGGTGGTTCACCCCTCCACTTT	CASSLTRGGSPLHF
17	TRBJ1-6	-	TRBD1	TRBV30	TGTGCCTGGACCACGGACAGGACAGGCTCCTATAATTCACCCCTCCACTTT	CAWTTDRTGSYNSPLHF
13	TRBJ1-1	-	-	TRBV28	TGTGCCAGCAGCCAATCTATTCCCACTGAAGCTTTCTTT	CASSQSIPTEAFF
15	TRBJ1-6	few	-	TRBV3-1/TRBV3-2	TGTGCCAGCAGTTCCCCGGGGTCCTATAATTCACCCCTCCACTTT	CASSSPGSYNSPLHF
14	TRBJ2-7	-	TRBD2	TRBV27	TGTGCCAGCAGTTTCGGCGGGGGGGAATACGAGCAGTACTTC	CASSFGGGEYEQYF
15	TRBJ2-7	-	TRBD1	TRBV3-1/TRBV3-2	TGTGCCAGCAGCCAATCGGACAGGAAGCCCTACGAGCAGTACTTC	CASSQSDRKPYEQYF